This entry lists 20 T cell receptor beta chains sequenced from one sample in a study of T cells in Graves' hyperthyroidism and ophthalmopathy (dated by TCRdb to between 2018 and 2021). The protocol used for the library was multiplex PCR. Instrument on record: Illumina HiSeq 2000. TCR beta CDR3 regions were amplified from RNA transcripts. For the first round of RT-PCR on the TCR CDR3, the HTBI primer set was used together with the Qiagen OneStep RT-PCR kit. TCRdb trimmed public reads at Q25 via fastp, called clones via MiXCR and kept in-frame beta chains. Rows are unified per CDR3 protein, each entry keeping the most common DNA and genes. For this sample the table gives about 420,000 distinct CDR3 sequences, of which 15% to 18% were detected only once. Just under 8% of the sample is in the top ten clones. The specimen sequenced was blood. Source of these receptors: a woman between 18 and 29 years old with Graves' hyperthyroidism.

The genes are TRBV7-6 and TRBJ1-6; D possibly corresponds to TRBD1 (6 bases). V lost 5 bases and J lost 4, with 9 bases in between. The CDR3 consists of 14 residues. Germline assignment: CDR1 SGHVS and CDR2 FNYEAQ. CDR3 bases: TGTGCCAGCAGCCCAAGGGGGTATAATTCACCCCTCCACTTT. This encodes CASSPRGYNSPLHF.

This clonotype was seen at least ten times. The chain carries TRBV7-2 and TRBJ1-2; TRBD1 aligns across 10 bases. Germline V gene sequence: CDR1 SGHTA, CDR2 FQGNSA. V lost 4 bases and J lost 8; bases outside the gene matches: 7. CDR3 length: 14 amino acids. The CDR3 is CASSSRQGAKGYTF. CDR3 DNA sequence: TGTGCCAGCAGCTCCCGACAGGGGGCGAAGGGCTACACCTTC.

This clonotype was found many times. V is TRBV6-1 and J is TRBJ2-7, with 8 bases lining up with TRBD1. The CDR3 consists of 13 residues. J was trimmed by 6 bases and V by 7 bases; bases with no gene match: 8. Germline CDR1 reads MNHNS; CDR2 reads SASEGT. CDR3 nucleotide sequence: TGTGCCAGCATCAAAGGACAGGGAGGCGAGCAGTACTTC. Amino acids: CASIKGQGGEQYF.

V and J are TRBV4-1 and TRBJ1-1, with a tentative D call TRBD1 (5 bases). The CDR3 runs to 16 residues. Looked up from germline, CDR1 is MGHRA and CDR2 is YSYEKL. V lost 3 bases to trimming and J lost 0 bases, with 14 bases between them. The CDR3 nucleotides are TGCGCCAGCAGCCATGCGGGACGGCAGCTGAACACTGAAGCTTTCTTT. This translates into CASSHAGRQLNTEAFF.

In this sample, this clonotype turned up many times. The genes are TRBV18 and TRBJ1-6, with 7 positions matching TRBD1. The CDR3 spans 15 residues. CDR1 and CDR2 (germline): KGHSH, LQKENI. The V gene end was trimmed by 1 base and the J gene end by 10 bases; junction bases not matched to a gene: 7. The CDR3 sequence: CASSPQTGLRSPLHF. The DNA for the CDR3 is TGTGCCAGCTCACCACAGACAGGGCTTCGCTCACCCCTCCACTTT.

This clonotype was counted many times. V and J are TRBV20-1 and TRBJ2-2; 9 bases fit TRBD1. The germline V gene has CDR1 DFQATT and CDR2 SNEGSKA (reference sequence). The CDR3 consists of 15 residues. This CDR3 is CNDRWDRARTGELFF. The CDR3 DNA follows: TGCAACGACCGGTGGGACAGGGCGAGAACCGGGGAGCTGTTTTTT.

This clonotype was counted ten times or more. The V and J genes are TRBV5-1 and TRBJ2-7; 7 bases align to TRBD1. Germline V CDR1 and CDR2: SGHRS, YFSETQ. V lost 0 bases, J lost 5 bases, and 5 bases stayed unmatched. The CDR3 contains 14 residues. CDR3 sequence (DNA): TGCGCCAGCAGCTTGGTAGACAGGGCAGACGAGCAGTACTTC. Translation: CASSLVDRADEQYF.

This clonotype was picked up many times. In DNA, the CDR3 is TGTGCCATCAGACTAGCGGCCTCCTACAATGAGCAGTTCTTC. Translation: CAIRLAASYNEQFF. This chain joins TRBV2 and TRBJ2-1; TRBD2 agrees at 9 bases. The CDR3 is 14 amino acids. Germline V gene lookup returns CDR1 SNHLY and CDR2 FYNNEI. V dropped 10 bases and J dropped 0; count of bases not matched to a gene: 4.

The chain couples TRBV20-1 to TRBJ2-4; D uncertain. Germline assignment: CDR1 DFQATT and CDR2 SNEGSKA (reference sequence). The V end was cut by 3 bases, the J end by 3 bases, with 9 bases between. The CDR3 covers 13 residues. The CDR3 here is CSASPVGKNIQYF. In nucleotides, the CDR3 is TGCAGTGCTAGTCCGGTCGGCAAAAACATTCAGTACTTC.

The chain links TRBV4-1 to TRBJ2-6; D not resolved. The CDR3 is made up of 15 amino acids. Trimming removed 1 base at V and 0 bases at J, with 4 bases between. Germline V lookup: CDR1 MGHRA, CDR2 YSYEKL. The DNA for the CDR3 is TGCGCCAGCAGCCAAGGGATCTCTGGGGCCAACGTCCTGACTTTC. Translated: CASSQGISGANVLTF.

This clonotype was detected a few times. The chain links TRBV4-2 to TRBJ2-1, with no clear D. This CDR3 spans 15 amino acids. CDR1 and CDR2 (germline): LGHNA, YNFKEQ. Trimming took 4 bases from V and 4 from J, leaving 14 bases between them. CDR3 sequence (DNA): TGTGCCAGCAGCCGCGACTCATCCGTTTACAATGAGCAGTTCTTC. Its translation is CASSRDSSVYNEQFF.

This clonotype was seen repeatedly, ten times or more. The J gene is TRBJ2-2, the V gene TRBV4-1; D unclear. The V and J ends lost 1 base and 5 bases respectively, with 5 bases between them. There are 13 residues in the CDR3. Germline CDR1 is MGHRA and CDR2 is YSYEKL. This CDR3 reads CASSQGVTGELFF. The CDR3 coding sequence is TGCGCCAGCAGCCAAGGAGTTACCGGGGAGCTGTTTTTT.

There are a few counts of this clonotype. The chain couples TRBV20-1 to TRBJ1-1; a possible D gene is TRBD1 (5 bases). The CDR3 totals 13 residues. Trimming removed 7 bases at V and 3 bases at J, with 15 bases between. The germline V gene encodes CDR1 DFQATT and CDR2 SNEGSKA (reference sequence). CDR3 sequence: CSGRGSVDTEAFF. CDR3 bases: TGCAGTGGACGGGGGTCGGTAGACACTGAAGCTTTCTTT.

In its sample, this clonotype was seen many times. V gene TRBV11-2 combines with J gene TRBJ1-4; 9 bases are shared with TRBD1. This CDR3 contains 15 residues. Germline V lookup: CDR1 SGHAT, CDR2 FQNNGV. The trim removed 0 bases at V and 7 bases at J, leaving 3 bases unmatched. As DNA, the CDR3 is TGTGCCAGCAGCTTAGATACAGGGGGCGGTGAAAAACTGTTTTTT. Amino acid sequence: CASSLDTGGGEKLFF.

This clonotype turned up a few times. V usage is TRBV20-1 and J usage is TRBJ1-3; TRBD1 matches at 9 bases. Trimming took 2 bases from V and 0 from J; bases not matched to a gene: 5. Germline lookup yields CDR1 DFQATT and CDR2 SNEGSKA (reference sequence). The CDR3 totals 16 residues. CDR3 coding DNA: TGCAGTGCTAGAACCCGGGACAGGGCCTCTGGAAACACCATATATTTT. It specifies CSARTRDRASGNTIYF.

This clonotype was seen just once. This chain links TRBV2 with TRBJ2-7; 8 positions match TRBD1. The CDR3 has 13 amino acids. The germline V gene has CDR1 SNHLY and CDR2 FYNNEI. After removal of 5 bases from V and 9 bases from J, the junction contained 9 bases not matched to a gene. CDR3 protein: CASSLGGQAGQYF. The CDR3 DNA sequence: TGTGCCAGCAGTTTAGGGGGACAGGCGGGGCAGTACTTC.

The table lists this clonotype with many counts. V gene TRBV7-3 combines with J gene TRBJ2-1, with 13 bases identical to TRBD2. Looked up from germline, CDR1 is SGHTA and CDR2 is FQGTGA. This CDR3 has 15 residues. Germline trimming cut 5 bases from V and 7 bases from J; bases unmatched to any gene: 5. CDR3 bases: TGTGCCAGCAGCCCCCGACTAGCGGGGGGAAATGAGCAGTTCTTC. Protein sequence: CASSPRLAGGNEQFF.

This clonotype was picked up many times. The chain uses TRBV20-1 and TRBJ2-1, with 10 bases matching TRBD1. V shed 3 bases, J shed 4 bases, and the junction held 9 bases outside the gene matches. The CDR3 runs to 16 residues. CDR1 DFQATT and CDR2 SNEGSKA come from the germline V gene (reference sequence). This CDR3 is CSARASRQGAYNEQFF. The CDR3 DNA is TGCAGTGCTAGGGCTAGCCGACAGGGGGCATACAATGAGCAGTTCTTC.

As for this clonotype: This may stem from a read error, because a much larger clone lies one nucleotide away. The gene calls are TRBV7-9 and TRBJ2-3; D remains unclear. The J call may not be correct, given that the DNA end is closer to TRBJ1-5. The CDR3 spans 16 residues. Germline lookup yields CDR1 SEHNR and CDR2 FQNEAQ (reference sequence). The CDR3 DNA reads as TGTGCCAGCAGCGTACTCGGCGCCTACCGAGCAGATACGCAGCATTTT. Amino acid sequence: CASSVLGAYRADTQHF.

This clonotype was seen ten or more times. This chain uses TRBV3-1 with TRBJ2-7; D is undetermined. Germline V CDR1 and CDR2: LGHDT, YNNKEL (reference sequence). The V end was cut by 1 base, the J end by 5 bases, with 15 bases between. The CDR3 spans 15 residues. The CDR3 is CASSQGVLQFDEQYF. CDR3 DNA sequence: TGTGCCAGCAGCCAAGGGGTCTTGCAGTTTGACGAGCAGTACTTC.